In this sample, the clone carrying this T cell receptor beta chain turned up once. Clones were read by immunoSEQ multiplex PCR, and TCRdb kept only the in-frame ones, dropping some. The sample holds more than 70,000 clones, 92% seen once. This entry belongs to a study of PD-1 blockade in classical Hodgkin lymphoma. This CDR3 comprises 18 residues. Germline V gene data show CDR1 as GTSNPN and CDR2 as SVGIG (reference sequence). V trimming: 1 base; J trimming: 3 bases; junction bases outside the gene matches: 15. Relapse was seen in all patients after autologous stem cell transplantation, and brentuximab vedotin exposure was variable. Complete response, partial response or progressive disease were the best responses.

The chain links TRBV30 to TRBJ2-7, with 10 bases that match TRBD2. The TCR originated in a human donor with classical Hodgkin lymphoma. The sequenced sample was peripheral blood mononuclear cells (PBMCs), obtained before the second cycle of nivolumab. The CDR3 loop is CAWSAGLATIKTIYEQYF. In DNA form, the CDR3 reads TGTGCCTGGAGTGCGGGACTAGCGACAATTAAAACGATCTACGAGCAGTACTTC.